This T cell receptor (beta chain) derives from a study of cytomegalovirus exposure and HLA in healthy donors. Points on this clone: Its antigen is as yet unknown. Other DNA sequences in this specimen translate into the identical CDR3.

Study outcomes and limitations: TCR beta sequences reportedly predicted most subjects' HLA-A and HLA-B alleles accurately.

The study ran its PCR with 60 Vbeta and 13 Jbeta primers. Per the original data handling: The count from a later analysis was tens of millions of unique TCR beta chains, 9 million to 12 million of them shared. The repertoire was sequenced with immunoSEQ multiplex PCR; TCRdb's copy has only in-frame clones and lacks some. The V and J calls and the clone size are those of that table, but D and trimming were determined from the DNA. The profile covers about 180,000 clones, with 75% to 90% appearing a single time and roughly 1.2% taken by the ten largest. This CDR3 is 14 amino acids long. Germline V CDR1 and CDR2: SNHLY, FYNNEI. V lost 5 bases and J lost 0, with 10 bases in between.

What was sequenced was PBMCs. The source of this sequence is a boy between 2 and 10 years old in good health and CMV-seronegative. The V and J genes are TRBV2 and TRBJ1-1, with TRBD1 as a possible D gene (6 bases). CDR3 nucleotide sequence: TGTGCCAGCAGTCGGGGACAACTGAACACTGAAGCTTTCTTT. Translating it yields CASSRGQLNTEAFF.